A selection of T cell receptor beta chains follows, all from one sample in a study of CD8+CD57+ T cells in acquired aplastic anemia. TCRdb reprocessed the reads via MiXCR and lists one record per CDR3 protein. The sample records about 270,000 distinct CDR3 sequences, approximately 82% being singletons. The sample comprised sorted CD4+, CD8+, or CD8+CD57+ T cells (not recorded which) from PBMCs. Receptors originate from a human donor with aplastic anemia. CDR3s include the opening cysteine and the closing phenylalanine or tryptophan. The D gene is left open where the match is weak. For some rows the clone size is stated as once, few or many, or as a class when expanded; others skip it.

cdr3_nt: TGTGCCAGCAGCTTAGCCGTAGCGGCTGACCCACAATATTTT; cdr3_aa: CASSLAVAADPQYF; j_call: TRBJ2-3; v_call: TRBV7-9; clone_size: .; d_call: .
cdr3_nt: TGTGCCAGCAGCTCTGAGCGGAACAGGGGGATAGAGCAGTACTTC; cdr3_aa: CASSSERNRGIEQYF; j_call: TRBJ2-7; v_call: TRBV7-9; clone_size: .; d_call: TRBD1
cdr3_nt: TGCGCCAGCAGCCAAGAGCCTGCAGGTGGTTACAACTTC; cdr3_aa: CASSQEPAGGYNF; j_call: TRBJ1-2; v_call: TRBV7-3; clone_size: .; d_call: .
cdr3_nt: TGTGCCAGCAGTTGGGAGGATGGCACCAACGATGGCTACATCTTC; cdr3_aa: CASSWEDGTNDGYIF; j_call: TRBJ1-2; v_call: TRBV2; clone_size: .; d_call: .
cdr3_nt: TGTGCCAGCAGCGTAGGACCAGAGGCGCAGTATTTT; cdr3_aa: CASSVGPEAQYF; j_call: TRBJ2-3; v_call: TRBV9; clone_size: .; d_call: .
cdr3_nt: TGTGCCAGCAGCCCTAAAGATAGGGCCCTCGGCTACACCTTC; cdr3_aa: CASSPKDRALGYTF; j_call: TRBJ1-2; v_call: TRBV7-3; clone_size: .; d_call: .
cdr3_nt: TGTGCCAAACAGGGACTAACGGGAAGTCTGTCCTTC; cdr3_aa: CAKQGLTGSLSF; j_call: TRBJ2-1; v_call: TRBV27; clone_size: .; d_call: .
cdr3_nt: TGTGCCAGCAGCTTAGCTGTGACCGGGGAGACCGAAGCTTTCTTT; cdr3_aa: CASSLAVTGETEAFF; j_call: TRBJ1-1; v_call: TRBV7-9; clone_size: .; d_call: .
cdr3_nt: TGTGCCAGCAGGCACTCTGGGGCCAATGCCCAGTATTTC; cdr3_aa: CASRHSGANAQYF; j_call: TRBJ2-6; v_call: TRBV24-1; clone_size: .; d_call: .
cdr3_nt: TGTGCCAGCGGGGACGGTCTGACAGATACGCGGTATTTT; cdr3_aa: CASGDGLTDTRYF; j_call: TRBJ2-3; v_call: TRBV11-2; clone_size: .; d_call: .
cdr3_nt: TGCGCCAGCAGTGAGAGTGGACTCTACGAGCAGTACTTC; cdr3_aa: CASSESGLYEQYF; j_call: TRBJ2-7; v_call: TRBV10-1; clone_size: few; d_call: .
cdr3_nt: TGTGCCAGCAGCTTAGAGTATACAAATCAGCCCCAGCATTTT; cdr3_aa: CASSLEYTNQPQHF; j_call: TRBJ1-5; v_call: TRBV11-1; clone_size: .; d_call: .
cdr3_nt: TGTGCCAGCAGTGAAGTAGTGGGCGGTTACAGGGCCTACGAGCAGTACTTC; cdr3_aa: CASSEVVGGYRAYEQYF; j_call: TRBJ2-7; v_call: TRBV6-1; clone_size: .; d_call: .
cdr3_nt: TGTGCCAGCAGCGTGGTGTCACATACGCAGTATTTC; cdr3_aa: CASSVVSHTQYF; j_call: TRBJ2-3; v_call: TRBV5-5; clone_size: .; d_call: .
cdr3_nt: TGTGCCAGCAGGGACCGCTTGAAAGATACGCAGTATTTC; cdr3_aa: CASRDRLKDTQYF; j_call: TRBJ2-5; v_call: TRBV2; clone_size: once; d_call: .
cdr3_nt: TGTGCCATCAGCGTTGACAGGGTTAATTCACCCCTCCACTTT; cdr3_aa: CAISVDRVNSPLHF; j_call: TRBJ1-6; v_call: TRBV10-3; clone_size: .; d_call: TRBD1
cdr3_nt: TGCGCCAGCAGCCAAGTCGGACGGAACTATGGCTACACCTTC; cdr3_aa: CASSQVGRNYGYTF; j_call: TRBJ1-2; v_call: TRBV4-3; clone_size: many; d_call: .
cdr3_nt: TGTGCCAGCAGCGTACGCGATGATGAGCAAGCGGTTGATGGCTACACCTTC; cdr3_aa: CASSVRDDEQAVDGYTF; j_call: TRBJ1-2; v_call: TRBV9; clone_size: .; d_call: .
cdr3_nt: TGTGCCAGCAGCTTGACTAGGGGGACCGAACTATACAATGAGCAGTTCTTC; cdr3_aa: CASSLTRGTELYNEQFF; j_call: TRBJ2-1; v_call: TRBV11-3; clone_size: .; d_call: .
cdr3_nt: TGTGCCAGCAGCGCCCTTGGACTTTGGGACACTGAAGCTTTCTTT; cdr3_aa: CASSALGLWDTEAFF; j_call: TRBJ1-1; v_call: TRBV9; clone_size: .; d_call: .
cdr3_nt: TGTGCCAGCAGCTTAGTTTGGGGGGGAGGCACAGATACGCAGTATTTT; cdr3_aa: CASSLVWGGGTDTQYF; j_call: TRBJ2-3; v_call: TRBV11-2; clone_size: .; d_call: TRBD2
cdr3_nt: .; cdr3_aa: CASSVGADTQYFVFF; j_call: TRBJ1-4; v_call: TRBV9; clone_size: .; d_call: .
cdr3_nt: TGTGCCAGCAGCGGAGAGGGGCAGAGTACAGATACGCAGTATTTT; cdr3_aa: CASSGEGQSTDTQYF; j_call: TRBJ2-3; v_call: TRBV15; clone_size: .; d_call: .
cdr3_nt: TGTGCCAGCAGCTTGGGGACAGGGGGGCTAATACCCGCGTCTGGGGCCAACGTCCTGACTTTC; cdr3_aa: CASSLGTGGLIPASGANVLTF; j_call: TRBJ2-6; v_call: TRBV5-6; clone_size: .; d_call: TRBD1
cdr3_nt: TGTGCCAGGCTAGTAGGGCCCTACAGGGAGGGTAACACCGGGGAGCTGTTTTTT; cdr3_aa: CARLVGPYREGNTGELFF; j_call: TRBJ2-2; v_call: TRBV25-1; clone_size: .; d_call: .
cdr3_nt: TGTGCCAGCAGCTTAGAGCGGAAAGGCACAGATACGCAGTATTTT; cdr3_aa: CASSLERKGTDTQYF; j_call: TRBJ2-3; v_call: TRBV11-3; clone_size: .; d_call: .
cdr3_nt: TGTGGTAGAAGTAGTGGGGGCATCCATGAGCAGTTCTTC; cdr3_aa: CGRSSGGIHEQFF; j_call: TRBJ2-1; v_call: TRBV2; clone_size: .; d_call: .
cdr3_nt: TGTGCCAGCAGCTTAGCTGGGGGAGGGGACACGGAAGCTTTCTTT; cdr3_aa: CASSLAGGGDTEAFF; j_call: TRBJ1-1; v_call: TRBV7-8; clone_size: few; d_call: .
cdr3_nt: TGTGCCAGCAGTTCCCCGACAGCCGGAGCCTACGAGCAGTACTTC; cdr3_aa: CASSSPTAGAYEQYF; j_call: TRBJ2-7; v_call: TRBV10-3; clone_size: .; d_call: .
cdr3_nt: TGTGCCAGCAGTGGGGTGTCAGGCGAAGACACCCAGTACTTC; cdr3_aa: CASSGVSGEDTQYF; j_call: TRBJ2-5; v_call: TRBV2; clone_size: .; d_call: .
cdr3_nt: TGTGCCAGCAGCTTTCGAAGAAGGGGGGGCAATGATGAGCAGTTCTTC; cdr3_aa: CASSFRRRGGNDEQFF; j_call: TRBJ2-1; v_call: TRBV9; clone_size: .; d_call: .
cdr3_nt: TGCGCCAGCAGCCCCGCAGGGGTAGAAAACACCATATATTTT; cdr3_aa: CASSPAGVENTIYF; j_call: TRBJ1-3; v_call: TRBV4-1; clone_size: .; d_call: .
cdr3_nt: TGTGCCAGCAGTTCTCGCGGGACTGGGGGCGCGACCCAGTACTTC; cdr3_aa: CASSSRGTGGATQYF; j_call: TRBJ2-5; v_call: TRBV7-3; clone_size: .; d_call: .
cdr3_nt: TGTGCCAGCGGCACAGGGACAGAGAAACTGATTTTT; cdr3_aa: CASGTGTEKLIF; j_call: TRBJ1-4; v_call: TRBV7-9; clone_size: .; d_call: TRBD1
cdr3_nt: TGTGCCAGCAGCGTAGAGTCGACAGCGCAGTATTTT; cdr3_aa: CASSVESTAQYF; j_call: TRBJ2-3; v_call: TRBV11-3; clone_size: .; d_call: .
cdr3_nt: TGTGCCAGCAGCTCAGCAGGAAGTCCCGATACGCAGCATTTT; cdr3_aa: CASSSAGSPDTQHF; j_call: TRBJ1-5; v_call: TRBV7-3; clone_size: .; d_call: .
cdr3_nt: TGTGCCAGCAGTTCGGGACAGGGGGTGAACTATGGCTACACCTTC; cdr3_aa: CASSSGQGVNYGYTF; j_call: TRBJ1-2; v_call: TRBV7-9; clone_size: .; d_call: TRBD1
cdr3_nt: TGTGCCAGCAGCCTACACCCGGAAGGGGCTAGCGAGGCTTTCTTT; cdr3_aa: CASSLHPEGASEAFF; j_call: TRBJ1-1; v_call: TRBV9; clone_size: .; d_call: .
cdr3_nt: TGTGCCAGCAGTTACTCGAGGGGGGGCGGAAACGGTCAGGATGAGCAGTTCTTC; cdr3_aa: CASSYSRGGGNGQDEQFF; j_call: TRBJ2-1; v_call: TRBV6-2/TRBV6-3; clone_size: .; d_call: .
cdr3_nt: TGTGCCAGCAGCGTAGTTCAGGGGCTCAGTGATGCATCTTTCTTT; cdr3_aa: CASSVVQGLSDASFF; j_call: TRBJ1-1; v_call: TRBV9; clone_size: .; d_call: .
cdr3_nt: TGTGCCAGCAGCGTAGCGTCAGATACGCAGTCTTTGTATTTT; cdr3_aa: CASSVASDTQSLYF; j_call: TRBJ2-3; v_call: TRBV9; clone_size: .; d_call: .
cdr3_nt: TGTGCCAGCAGTTATTGGGAACTAGTTGAGCAGTTCTTC; cdr3_aa: CASSYWELVEQFF; j_call: TRBJ2-1; v_call: TRBV6-5; clone_size: .; d_call: .
cdr3_nt: TGTGCCAGCAGCTTAGATCTGACAGGGGGGACTGAAGCTTTCTTT; cdr3_aa: CASSLDLTGGTEAFF; j_call: TRBJ1-1; v_call: TRBV7-9; clone_size: .; d_call: TRBD1
cdr3_nt: TGTGCCAGCAGCGTACAGGGGATCGGTGCGACCCAGTACTTC; cdr3_aa: CASSVQGIGATQYF; j_call: TRBJ2-5; v_call: TRBV2; clone_size: .; d_call: TRBD1